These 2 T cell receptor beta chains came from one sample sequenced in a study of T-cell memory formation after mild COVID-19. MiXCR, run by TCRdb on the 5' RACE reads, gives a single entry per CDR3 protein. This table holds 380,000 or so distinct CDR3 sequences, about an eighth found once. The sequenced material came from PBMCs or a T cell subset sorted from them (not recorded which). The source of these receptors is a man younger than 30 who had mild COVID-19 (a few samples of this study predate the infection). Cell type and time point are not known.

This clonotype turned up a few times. This CDR3 reads CASARGLTTKNIQYF. The CDR3 coding sequence is TGTGCCAGCGCACGGGGGTTGACGACCAAAAACATTCAGTACTTC. This chain uses TRBV6-5 with TRBJ2-4, with D perhaps TRBD2 (6 bases). Per germline, CDR1 MNHEY and CDR2 SVGAGI. Trimming left V 8 bases short and J 2 bases short, with 16 bases between. The CDR3 sequence is 15 residues long.

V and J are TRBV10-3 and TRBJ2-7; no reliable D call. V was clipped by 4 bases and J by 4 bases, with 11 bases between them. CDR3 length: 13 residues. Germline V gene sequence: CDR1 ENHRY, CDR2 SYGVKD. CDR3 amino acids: CAISGEQIYEQYV. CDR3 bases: TGTGCCATCAGTGGAGAACAGATATACGAGCAGTACGTC.